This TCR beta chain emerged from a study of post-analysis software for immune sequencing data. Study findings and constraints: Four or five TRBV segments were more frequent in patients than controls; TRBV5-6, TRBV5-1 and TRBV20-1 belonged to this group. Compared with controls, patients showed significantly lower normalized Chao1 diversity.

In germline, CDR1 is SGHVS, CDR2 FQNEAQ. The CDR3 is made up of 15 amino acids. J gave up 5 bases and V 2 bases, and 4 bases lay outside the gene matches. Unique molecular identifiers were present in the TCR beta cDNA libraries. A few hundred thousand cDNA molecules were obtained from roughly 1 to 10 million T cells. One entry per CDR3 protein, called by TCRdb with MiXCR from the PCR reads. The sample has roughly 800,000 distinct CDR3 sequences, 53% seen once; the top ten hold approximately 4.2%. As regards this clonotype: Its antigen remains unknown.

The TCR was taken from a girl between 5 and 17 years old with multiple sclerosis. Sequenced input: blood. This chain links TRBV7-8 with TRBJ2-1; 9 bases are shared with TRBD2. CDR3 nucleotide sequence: TGTGCCAGCAGCTTAAGGTCTAGCGGGAACAATGAGCAGTTCTTC. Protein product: CASSLRSSGNNEQFF.